This is a list of T cell receptor beta chains from one sample in a study of Graves' ophthalmopathy and Graves' hyperthyroidism. MiXCR, run by TCRdb on the multiplex PCR reads, gives a single entry per CDR3 protein. Counted here are hundreds of thousands of distinct CDR3 sequences, around a fifth occurring once; the ten biggest clones make up approximately 6.9%. The specimen sequenced was peripheral blood. These receptor sequences come from a woman between 18 and 29 years old with stable Graves' hyperthyroidism. Some clones in this sample may be carry-over from other donors' samples. CDR3s include the opening cysteine and the closing phenylalanine or tryptophan. Each record gives: V gene, J gene, CDR3 protein.

TRBV6-1	TRBJ1-6	CASILRGSSYNSPLHF
TRBV6-1	TRBJ1-2	CASSPLSANYGYTF
TRBV7-2	TRBJ2-7	CANSPGGSSYEQYF
TRBV4-2	TRBJ1-5	CASSQDRGVGQPQHF
TRBV18	TRBJ1-5	CASSTENSNQPQHF
TRBV11-1	TRBJ1-5	CASSQGRGTDSNQPQHF
TRBV4-1	TRBJ2-7	CASSQGASGSYEQYF
TRBV6-5	TRBJ2-7	CASSYPARHEQYF
TRBV4-2	TRBJ2-5	CASSQDRGSSRGQYF
TRBV27	TRBJ2-7	CASSLSAGDEQYF
TRBV20-1	TRBJ2-7	CSARDPGAGQYF
TRBV6-5	TRBJ2-5	CASSSPTSGSGETQYF
TRBV2	TRBJ2-2	CATAMRDTGELFF
TRBV28	TRBJ1-2	CASSSLPGPLLDGYTF
TRBV9	TRBJ1-3	CASSVGGYSGNTIYF
TRBV5-1	TRBJ2-7	CASQSGTGSYEQYF
TRBV2	TRBJ1-2	CANSRLTANYGYTF
TRBV2	TRBJ2-5	CASSGEEAMMYF
TRBV6-5	TRBJ1-2	CASSRDRTYGYTF
TRBV7-3	TRBJ2-7	CAGSLTSGSSYEQYF
TRBV2	TRBJ1-2	CASSGGQGDYGYTF
TRBV12-3/TRBV12-4	TRBJ1-2	CASSGSVRYGYTF
TRBV11-1	TRBJ1-5	CASSGTGPAVNQPQHF
TRBV10-3	TRBJ1-1	CAISEGGGGEAFF
TRBV4-2	TRBJ1-1	CASSHTANTEAFF
TRBV7-2	TRBJ2-4	CASSPGDRLFIKYF
TRBV7-2	TRBJ2-5	CASSLDPGGQETQYF
TRBV6-5	TRBJ2-7	CASSPGGAGEQYF
TRBV6-1	TRBJ1-1	CASSPGFSEAFF
TRBV7-2	TRBJ2-7	CASSLGAEASYEQYF
TRBV11-2	TRBJ1-1	CANSLLRRRNTKAFF
TRBV15	TRBJ2-7	CATSVGQGDYEQYF
TRBV15	TRBJ2-7	CATSRGGDRWEQYF
TRBV12-3/TRBV12-4	TRBJ2-5	CASSLMGLAVPGRETQYF
TRBV19	TRBJ2-2	CASSGALLGTGELFF
TRBV20-1	TRBJ2-7	CSARQGTFYEQYF
TRBV12-3/TRBV12-4	TRBJ2-7	CATSDSPQGQGRYEQYF
TRBV11-1	TRBJ1-1	CASSMRLAGGASWNTEAFF
TRBV5-1	TRBJ2-2	CASKKRVGTGLSGELFF
TRBV12-3/TRBV12-4	TRBJ2-5	CASSTRDGEGETQYF
TRBV12-3/TRBV12-4	TRBJ1-1	CASSLSGKTEAFF
TRBV28	TRBJ2-7	CASSLLAVTYEQYF
TRBV6-1	TRBJ2-5	CASSLAGGLGETQYF
TRBV10-3	TRBJ1-2	CAISAGSSYGYTF
TRBV4-1	TRBJ2-7	CASSQEVGEQYF
TRBV6-1	TRBJ2-7	CASRGTLSYEQYF
TRBV28	TRBJ2-7	CASRSPWAAEQYF
TRBV6-2/TRBV6-3	TRBJ2-4	CASSFHRDTLNIQYF
TRBV6-4	TRBJ1-5	CASSDLTLLGGASNQPQHF
TRBV12-3/TRBV12-4	TRBJ2-7	CASSVTGGSSYEQYF
TRBV7-3	TRBJ2-5	CASSAAGVKETQYF
TRBV2	TRBJ2-7	CASSEMGLAAGYEQYF
TRBV10-3	TRBJ2-7	CAISESRAGGGYEQYF
TRBV5-1	TRBJ2-7	CASSSRDRGHFEQYF
TRBV7-2	TRBJ1-2	CASRPGDRVPYGYTF
TRBV19	TRBJ1-6	CASSIAVAYNSPLHF